Below, 8 T cell receptor beta chains from the same sample are listed, as sequenced in a study of blood T cell repertoires in COVID-19. Profiled with immunoSEQ multiplex PCR; TCRdb holds only in-frame clones, not every one. The sample lists approximately 52,000 clones, over 75% occurring once. Sequences were obtained from peripheral blood. The receptors originated from a man aged 70 or older with acute or convalescent COVID-19.

The V gene is TRBV6-6, the J gene TRBJ1-3; 10 bases align to TRBD1. Germline lookup yields CDR1 MNHNY and CDR2 SVGAGI (reference sequence). Unmatched junction bases numbered 5, after V lost 6 bases and J lost 3 bases. The CDR3 contains 15 residues. The DNA for the CDR3 is TGTGCCAGCAGGCGACAGGGGGCGCTTGGAAACACCATATATTTT. It is translated as CASRRQGALGNTIYF.

The chain has TRBV15 and TRBJ1-4; no firm D call. V was pared by 1 base and J by 8 bases, with 20 bases between. Germline loops: CDR1 LNHNV, CDR2 YYDKDF (reference sequence). The CDR3 runs 17 residues. Here the CDR3 reads CATSRGLSSTAGEKLFF. CDR3 nucleotides: TGTGCCACCAGCAGAGGACTGAGTAGTACGGCGGGGGAAAAACTGTTTTTT.

The chain links TRBV7-9 to TRBJ1-4, with no clear D. Trimming removed 6 bases at V and 0 bases at J, with 17 bases between. The CDR3 is 17 residues long. Germline lookup yields CDR1 SEHNR and CDR2 FQNEAQ (reference sequence). This chain's CDR3 is CASSPAPHQSTNEKLFF. The CDR3 DNA reads TGTGCCAGCAGTCCCGCCCCCCACCAGTCAACTAATGAAAAACTGTTTTTT.

The CDR3: CASSKVLQV. In DNA, the CDR3 is TGTGCCAGCTCGAAAGTTCTACAGGTC. The J gene is TRBJ2-7, the V gene TRBV18; no clear D. Germline V gene sequence: CDR1 KGHSH, CDR2 LQKENI. The CDR3 contains 9 residues.

This rearrangement joins TRBV5-5 to TRBJ1-2, with 7 bases matching TRBD1. V was pared by 3 bases and J by 8 bases, with 13 bases of the junction left unmatched. CDR1 is SGHKS, CDR2 YYEKEE, per germline (reference sequence). This CDR3 is 15 amino acids long. CDR3 in DNA: TGTGCCAGCAGCTCAGATCAGGGGGACATAAGGGGCTACACCTTC. Translation gives CASSSDQGDIRGYTF.

The CDR3 loop is CASSFTGRNTEAFF. CDR3 sequence (DNA): TGTGCCAGCAGTTTCACAGGGAGGAACACTGAAGCTTTCTTT. This chain uses TRBV27 with TRBJ1-1; possibly TRBD1 for D (6 bases). With 3 bases removed from V and 1 base from J, the gap between germline ends came to 9 bases. The CDR3 runs to 14 residues. Germline V gene lookup returns CDR1 MNHEY and CDR2 SMNVEV (reference sequence).

This clone was picked up a small number of times. The chain recombines TRBV11-2 with TRBJ1-1; D is possibly TRBD1 (6 bases). This CDR3 has 14 amino acids. The germline CDR1 and CDR2 sequences are SGHAT and FQNNGV. Trimming pared 4 bases from V and 1 base from J, leaving 10 bases between. The DNA for the CDR3 is TGTGCCAGCAGCTCCACGGACAGGAACACTGAAGCTTTCTTT. It specifies CASSSTDRNTEAFF.

The rearrangement links TRBV4-2 to TRBJ1-3, with 10 nucleotides matching TRBD1. The CDR3 is 17 residues long. Trimming took 4 bases from V and 0 from J; bases not matched to a gene: 6. Germline-derived CDR1 and CDR2 are LGHNA and YNFKEQ. CDR3 region: CASSPWDRGFSGNTIYF. The CDR3 DNA reads as TGTGCCAGCAGCCCTTGGGACAGGGGATTCTCTGGAAACACCATATATTTT.